A selection of T cell receptor beta chains follows, all from one sample in a study of cytomegalovirus exposure and HLA in healthy donors. Repertoires were generated with immunoSEQ multiplex PCR, while TCRdb's copy carries only in-frame clones and drops some. The sample consists of about 98,000 clones, roughly 76% of them appearing once. Sequencing was carried out using PBMCs. The receptors come from a man in his forties or fifties in good health and CMV-seronegative. CDR3s include the opening cysteine and the closing phenylalanine or tryptophan. Each record gives: clone size, V gene, D gene, J gene, CDR3 length, CDR3 protein, CDR3 DNA. D genes are given only for firm matches. For some rows the clone size is stated as once, few or many, or as a class when expanded; others skip it.

-,TRBV5-4,TRBD2,TRBJ2-3,15,CASSSLAGEADTQYF,TGTGCCAGCAGCTCCCTAGCGGGAGAGGCAGATACGCAGTATTTT
-,TRBV28,TRBD2,TRBJ2-4,17,CASSPTRLAVAKNIQYF,TGTGCCAGCAGTCCGACCCGACTAGCGGTAGCCAAAAACATTCAGTACTTC
-,TRBV6-5,TRBD1,TRBJ2-7,14,CASSLGQVNYEQYF,TGTGCCAGCAGTCTAGGACAGGTGAATTACGAGCAGTACTTC
-,TRBV7-9,TRBD2,TRBJ2-1,13,CASTILGGNEQFF,TGTGCCAGCACCATCTTGGGGGGGAATGAGCAGTTCTTC
-,TRBV4-1,-,TRBJ2-3,17,CASSLNNIILGTDTQYF,TGCGCCAGCAGCCTTAACAACATAATACTAGGGACAGATACGCAGTATTTT
-,TRBV5-1,TRBD1,TRBJ1-2,16,CASSLESGGRIYGYTF,TGCGCCAGCAGCTTAGAGTCAGGGGGGAGAATCTATGGCTACACCTTC
few,TRBV6-5,TRBD1,TRBJ2-2,16,CASSYSPGRGLRELFF,TGTGCCAGCAGTTACTCACCCGGCAGGGGGCTTCGGGAGCTGTTTTTT
few,TRBV28,-,TRBJ1-5,14,CASSLPQVVQPQHF,TGTGCCAGCAGTTTACCCCAGGTGGTGCAGCCCCAGCATTTT
-,TRBV5-1,-,TRBJ1-4,15,CASSWRTAYNEKLFF,TGCGCCAGCAGCTGGCGGACAGCCTATAATGAAAAACTGTTTTTT
-,TRBV9,-,TRBJ1-2,14,CASSPLGPDYGYTF,TGTGCCAGCAGCCCCCTTGGCCCTGACTATGGCTACACCTTC
-,TRBV7-9,TRBD1,TRBJ1-2,14,CASSAGQNVYGYTF,TGTGCCAGCAGCGCGGGACAGAATGTCTATGGCTACACCTTC
-,TRBV2,-,TRBJ1-2,11,CASTGLYGYTF,TGTGCCAGCACGGGACTCTATGGCTACACCTTC
-,TRBV18,TRBD2,TRBJ2-6,22,CASSPELDDPGLAFSGANVLTF,TGTGCCAGCTCACCAGAATTAGATGATCCGGGACTAGCCTTTTCTGGGGCCAACGTCCTGACTTTC
-,TRBV18,-,TRBJ2-1,19,CASSPEVGFIQTTYNEQFF,TGTGCCAGCTCACCAGAAGTCGGTTTCATACAAACTACCTACAATGAGCAGTTCTTC
-,TRBV27,-,TRBJ1-4,11,CASRYHEKLFF,TGTGCCAGCAGGTATCATGAAAAACTGTTTTTT
-,TRBV6-1,TRBD1,TRBJ2-5,16,CASSEPGQGAGETQYF,TGTGCCAGCAGTGAACCGGGACAGGGGGCTGGGGAGACCCAGTACTTC
-,TRBV28,-,TRBJ1-6,16,CAGSPQGRAPNSPLHF,TGTGCCGGCAGTCCCCAGGGGCGTGCGCCTAATTCACCCCTCCACTTT
-,TRBV5-1,TRBD1,TRBJ1-1,15,CASSQDRVSGTEAFF,TGCGCCAGCAGCCAGGACAGGGTGAGTGGCACTGAAGCTTTCTTT
few,TRBV14,TRBD1,TRBJ2-5,16,CASSHLLQGPQETQYF,TGTGCCAGCAGCCATCTATTACAGGGGCCCCAAGAGACCCAGTACTTC
-,TRBV10-1,-,TRBJ1-1,14,CASSESGSRNEAFF,TGCGCCAGCAGTGAGTCAGGGAGCCGGAATGAAGCTTTCTTT
once,TRBV6-4,-,TRBJ2-1,15,CASSGSGENYNEQFF,TGTGCCAGCTCCGGAAGCGGTGAGAACTACAATGAGCAGTTCTTC
few,TRBV5-1,TRBD1,TRBJ2-5,14,CASSRPTGAGEQYF,TGCGCCAGCAGCCGCCCCACAGGGGCAGGGGAGCAGTACTTC
few,TRBV7-2,TRBD1,TRBJ2-7,17,CASSLVGTGTSTYEQYF,TGTGCCAGCAGCTTAGTAGGGACAGGGACAAGTACCTACGAGCAGTACTTC
-,TRBV4-2,TRBD2,TRBJ2-3,19,CASSQDQAGGPLGQDTQYF,TGTGCCAGCAGCCAAGACCAAGCGGGGGGGCCTTTAGGGCAAGATACGCAGTATTTT
-,TRBV6-1,TRBD1,TRBJ2-7,14,CASRATGETYEQYF,TGTGCCAGCAGGGCCACAGGGGAAACCTACGAGCAGTACTTC
-,TRBV7-9,-,TRBJ1-1,14,CASSDAGFGQKAFF,TGTGCCAGCAGCGACGCCGGATTCGGACAGAAAGCTTTCTTT
-,TRBV28,-,TRBJ1-1,18,CASSHHPSLLAMNTEAFF,TGTGCCAGCAGTCACCACCCTTCCCTTCTGGCCATGAACACTGAAGCTTTCTTT
-,TRBV4-3,TRBD2,TRBJ2-7,15,CASSQGRTSAYEQYF,TGCGCCAGCAGCCAAGGTCGGACTAGCGCCTACGAGCAGTACTTC
-,TRBV28,-,TRBJ2-7,15,CASSLGLTASGEQYF,TGTGCCAGCAGTTTAGGGCTGACAGCCTCGGGCGAGCAGTACTTC
-,TRBV4-3,-,TRBJ1-2,13,CASSQDGGSGYTF,TGCGCCAGCAGCCAAGATGGAGGGAGCGGCTACACCTTC
-,TRBV27,TRBD1,TRBJ2-5,15,CASSPTQGALETQYF,TGTGCCAGCAGTCCAACCCAGGGGGCTTTAGAGACCCAGTACTTC
-,TRBV6-5,-,TRBJ1-4,15,CASSFYGVKGEKLFF,TGTGCCAGCAGTTTTTACGGGGTCAAGGGTGAAAAACTGTTTTTT
few,TRBV6-5,-,TRBJ2-4,14,CASSPQLAKNIQYF,TGTGCCAGCAGCCCACAATTAGCCAAAAACATTCAGTACTTC
-,TRBV7-9,TRBD1,TRBJ1-1,17,CASSSLDRATSGTEAFF,TGTGCCAGCAGCTCTCTGGACAGGGCAACCTCGGGAACTGAAGCTTTCTTT
-,TRBV2,-,TRBJ1-2,14,CASSGSRGKDGYTF,TGTGCCAGCAGTGGGAGTCGGGGAAAGGATGGCTACACCTTC
-,TRBV19,-,TRBJ2-5,14,CASSVTITGETQYF,TGTGCCAGTAGTGTTACTATTACGGGGGAGACCCAGTACTTC
once,TRBV7-2,TRBD1,TRBJ1-1,13,CASSPFGQVRAFF,TGTGCCAGCAGCCCTTTCGGACAGGTGAGAGCTTTCTTT
-,TRBV4-1,TRBD2,TRBJ2-3,18,CASSQDASGRARTDTQYF,TGCGCCAGCAGCCAAGATGCGAGCGGGAGGGCCCGGACAGATACGCAGTATTTT
-,TRBV5-4,-,TRBJ1-1,14,CASSLEQGNTEAFF,TGTGCCAGCAGCTTGGAACAGGGGAACACTGAAGCTTTCTTT
few,TRBV7-8,TRBD2,TRBJ2-5,14,CASSSEAGTETQYF,TGTGCCAGCAGCTCAGAAGCGGGGACGGAGACCCAGTACTTC
-,TRBV6-6,TRBD1,TRBJ2-2,14,CASRHTGGNGELFF,TGTGCCAGCAGACACACAGGGGGCAACGGGGAGCTGTTTTTT
-,TRBV7-9,TRBD1,TRBJ2-3,19,CASSLGWTGGQYGTDTQYF,TGTGCCAGCAGCTTAGGGTGGACAGGGGGACAATACGGCACAGATACGCAGTATTTT
-,TRBV7-9,-,TRBJ1-1,16,CASSLALGRANTEAFF,TGTGCCAGCAGCTTAGCGTTGGGCAGGGCGAACACTGAAGCTTTCTTT
-,TRBV6-1,TRBD1,TRBJ1-5,14,CASSGGQGGQPQHF,TGTGCCAGCAGTGGGGGACAGGGGGGACAGCCCCAGCATTTT
-,TRBV19,TRBD1,TRBJ1-1,14,CASTGQPMNTEAFF,TGTGCCAGTACGGGACAGCCGATGAACACTGAAGCTTTCTTT
-,TRBV9,TRBD1,TRBJ2-5,15,CASSLLGQGLETQYF,TGTGCCAGCAGCCTGCTGGGACAGGGGTTGGAGACCCAGTACTTC
-,TRBV30,-,TRBJ1-1,14,CAWSQGREGTEAFF,TGTGCCTGGAGTCAGGGAAGGGAAGGGACTGAAGCTTTCTTT
-,TRBV7-2,TRBD1,TRBJ1-2,14,CASSFTGGNLGYTF,TGTGCCAGCAGCTTTACAGGGGGCAATTTGGGCTACACCTTC
few,TRBV27,-,TRBJ1-5,12,CASSLTGQPQHF,TGTGCCAGCAGTTTAACAGGTCAGCCCCAGCATTTT
-,TRBV19,-,TRBJ1-1,13,CASRRGGNTEAFF,TGTGCCAGTCGAAGGGGGGGAAACACTGAAGCTTTCTTT
-,TRBV6-5,-,TRBJ2-7,13,CASSLNRAYEQYF,TGTGCCAGCAGCCTAAACAGGGCCTACGAGCAGTACTTC